The entry below describes one TCR beta chain. What it recognizes is unknown. This entry belongs to a study of shared clonotypes between healthy human individuals. Looking at the study overall: The plates for each donor numbered three CD4 naive, three CD4 memory, two CD8 naive and one CD8 memory.

Several immunoSEQ plates received, in even portions, the genomic DNA of each subset. Repertoires were generated with immunoSEQ multiplex PCR, while TCRdb's copy carries only in-frame clones and drops some. This sample carries about 2,200,000 clones, 85% to 95% of them seen once, and the ten largest clones take 1.5% to 2%. The CDR3 has 12 residues. V lost 4 bases and J 10 bases, leaving 13 bases between the germline ends. The germline CDR1 and CDR2 sequences are LNHDA and SQIVND (reference sequence). Naive CD8 cells lacked CD45RO and underwent positive selection for CCR7, leaving out terminally differentiated effector memory CD45RA+ cells. Points from the study as a whole: Only a few donors were included, so the genetic and exposure-history diversity represented was limited. All-four-donor shared clonotypes had higher generation probabilities than non-shared clonotypes did.

The sequence was collected from a man between 18 and 35 years old in good health. Some clones in this sample may be carry-over from other donors' samples. V is TRBV19 and J is TRBJ2-5; possible D gene TRBD1, 6 bases. Sequenced material: naive CD8+ T cells from PBMCs. Here the CDR3 reads CASSKDSVNQYF. DNA for the CDR3: TGTGCCAGTAGTAAGGACAGTGTAAACCAGTACTTC.